This is a list of T cell receptor beta chains from one sample in a study of cytomegalovirus exposure and HLA in healthy donors. Assay: immunoSEQ multiplex PCR; the TCRdb copy retains only in-frame clones and omits some. The sample lists about 100,000 clones; around 80% were seen once. The sample was PBMCs. The receptors were sampled from a man aged 40-49 years in good health and CMV-seropositive. CDR3s leave out the opening cysteine and the closing phenylalanine or tryptophan. A D gene is named only where the DNA matches it firmly.

v_call,d_call,j_call,cdr3_aa
TRBV11-2,TRBD1,TRBJ2-7,ASSFPGQKSYEQY
TRBV7-2,TRBD1,TRBJ2-5,ASSLNRGQETQY
TRBV7-6,NA,TRBJ2-3,ASSKQGRGTQY
TRBV7-2,NA,TRBJ2-1,ASSLSASSYNEQF
TRBV28,NA,NA,ASSATGTISYEQY
TRBV19,NA,TRBJ1-6,ASSIRDNSPLH
TRBV7-2,NA,TRBJ2-7,ASSSTGGSSYEQY
TRBV4-1,TRBD2,NA,ASSLSTSGAYEQY
TRBV6-5,TRBD2,TRBJ2-1,ASSYLAGPNEQF
TRBV7-2,NA,TRBJ2-7,ASSLNFGGYEQY
TRBV27,TRBD1,TRBJ2-3,ASSGLQGVSDTQY
TRBV7-8,NA,TRBJ2-7,ASSPPSGYEQY